The clone carrying this TCR beta chain was recorded many times. The target antigen is unknown. The data were obtained in a study of read filtering for tumor transcriptome and immune sequencing. As for the study in general: Roughly 8 patients were R-ISS I, some 16 were R-ISS II, six or seven were R-ISS III. Whole-transcriptome libraries were prepared after DNase treatment.

This CDR3 comprises 16 residues. The J segment lost 4 bases and the V segment lost 3 bases, leaving 11 bases of the junction unmatched. Germline loops: CDR1 SQVTM, CDR2 ANQGSEA. Molecular barcoded adaptors covering alpha/delta and beta/gamma chains were used on approximately 400 ng RNA. TCRdb re-derived calls from the reads in MiXCR, one entry per CDR3 protein. This sample yields 50,000 or so distinct CDR3 sequences, of which roughly 12% are seen a single time; more than 15% belongs to the top ten. Overall study findings and caveats: The sorted CD138-negative fraction was a mixed bone marrow immune population, not purified T cells.

The chain links TRBV29-1 to TRBJ2-2; 7 bases line up with TRBD2. Sample: a population of CD138-negative cells sorted from bone marrow. The TCR originated in a donor at least 40 years old with multiple myeloma. The CDR3 here is CSVDGWRGKLTGELFF. The CDR3 DNA is TGCAGCGTTGATGGGTGGCGGGGGAAACTCACCGGGGAGCTGTTTTTT.